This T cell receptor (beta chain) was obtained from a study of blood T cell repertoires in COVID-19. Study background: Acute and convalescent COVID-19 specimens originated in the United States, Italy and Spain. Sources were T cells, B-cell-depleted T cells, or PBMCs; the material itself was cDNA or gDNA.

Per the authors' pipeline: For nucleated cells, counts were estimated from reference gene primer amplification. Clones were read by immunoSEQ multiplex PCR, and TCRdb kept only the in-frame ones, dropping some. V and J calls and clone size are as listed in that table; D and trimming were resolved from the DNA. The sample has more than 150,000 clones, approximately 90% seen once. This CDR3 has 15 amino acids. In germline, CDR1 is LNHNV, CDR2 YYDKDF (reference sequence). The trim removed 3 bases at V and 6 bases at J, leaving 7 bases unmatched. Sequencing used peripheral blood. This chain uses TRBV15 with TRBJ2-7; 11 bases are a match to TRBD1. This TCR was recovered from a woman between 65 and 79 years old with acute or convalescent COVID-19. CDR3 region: CATSRPGQGVREQYF. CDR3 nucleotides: TGTGCCACCAGCAGGCCGGGACAGGGGGTCCGCGAGCAGTACTTC.